These 3 T cell receptor beta chains share one sample of origin, sequenced in a study of response to subunit inactivated influenza vaccine. TCRdb independently ran MiXCR on the RT-PCR reads; one entry per CDR3 protein. Of 610,000 or so distinct CDR3 sequences listed, roughly 15% are singletons. Sequenced material: PBMCs from blood, taken less than 13 days after vaccination. The receptors originated from a man aged 45 to 65 who received an inactivated influenza vaccine.

A word on this clonotype: The junction departs from germline at one end; a sequencing error may be responsible. The rearrangement joins TRBV7-9 to TRBJ2-7; possible D gene TRBD1, 6 bases. Germline CDR1 is SEHNR and CDR2 is FQNEAQ (reference sequence). There are 14 residues in the CDR3. This CDR3 reads CASSLGRGSSEQYF. The CDR3 DNA follows: TGTGCCAGCAGCTTAGGAAGGGGGTCCTCCGAGCAGTACTTC.

This clonotype has only a few counts. The chain carries TRBV18 and TRBJ2-7; 7 bases fit TRBD1. This CDR3 contains 14 residues. Trimming removed 2 bases from V and 2 bases from J; junction bases left unmatched: 3. In germline, CDR1 is KGHSH, CDR2 LQKENI. In DNA, the CDR3 is TGTGCCAGCTCACCAAGAGGGGGCCCCTACGAGCAGTACTTC. Residues: CASSPRGGPYEQYF.

This clonotype was recorded at least ten times. This chain links TRBV9 with TRBJ2-7, with D possibly matching TRBD2 (6 bases). The V gene's germline CDR1 is SGDLS and CDR2 YYNGEE. This CDR3 region has 14 residues. The V end was cut by 4 bases, the J end by 6 bases, with 17 bases between. CDR3: CASSPTGVGVEQYF. In nucleotides, the CDR3 is TGTGCCAGCAGCCCGACGGGAGTGGGAGTCGAGCAGTACTTC.